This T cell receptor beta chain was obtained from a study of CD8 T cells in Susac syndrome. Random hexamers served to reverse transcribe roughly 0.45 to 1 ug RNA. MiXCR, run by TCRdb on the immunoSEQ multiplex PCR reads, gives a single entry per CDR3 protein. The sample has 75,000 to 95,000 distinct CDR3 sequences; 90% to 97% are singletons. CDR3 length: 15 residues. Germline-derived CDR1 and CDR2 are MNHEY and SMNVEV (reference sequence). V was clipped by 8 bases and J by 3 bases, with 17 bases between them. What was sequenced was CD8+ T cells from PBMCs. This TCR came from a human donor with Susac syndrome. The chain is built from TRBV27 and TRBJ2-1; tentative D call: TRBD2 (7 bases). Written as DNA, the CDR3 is TGTGCCAGCCAAGATGGGGGGGCTTACTACAATGAGCAGTTCTTC. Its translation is CASQDGGAYYNEQFF.